The rows below give T cell receptor beta chains drawn from one sample of a study of blood T cell repertoires in COVID-19. Repertoires were generated with immunoSEQ multiplex PCR, while TCRdb's copy carries only in-frame clones and drops some. This table has about 280,000 clones, 85% appearing once. Sequencing was performed on PBMCs or T cells enriched from blood (not recorded which). These receptor sequences come from a woman between 45 and 65 years old who had recovered from COVID-19. The CDR3 runs from the conserved cysteine through the conserved F or W. A D gene is named only where the DNA matches it firmly. Size values are once, few and many counts, or a class for expanded clones, and some rows have none.

d_gene: TRBD1; v_gene: TRBV11-2; abundance: NA; j_gene: TRBJ1-6; CDR3aa: CASSSNRGRNSPLHF; CDR3nt: TGTGCCAGCAGCTCAAACAGGGGCCGCAATTCACCCCTCCACTTT
d_gene: TRBD1; v_gene: TRBV27; abundance: NA; j_gene: TRBJ1-1; CDR3aa: CASSEQGTRGAFF; CDR3nt: TGTGCCAGCAGTGAACAGGGGACCCGAGGAGCTTTCTTT
d_gene: NA; v_gene: TRBV27; abundance: NA; j_gene: TRBJ1-5; CDR3aa: CASNLKPVLYSNQPQHF; CDR3nt: TGTGCCAGCAACCTAAAACCGGTTCTATATAGCAATCAGCCCCAGCATTTT
d_gene: NA; v_gene: TRBV29-1; abundance: few; j_gene: TRBJ1-4; CDR3aa: CSVGAGATNEKLFF; CDR3nt: TGCAGCGTTGGGGCAGGGGCAACTAATGAAAAACTGTTTTTT
d_gene: NA; v_gene: TRBV12-3/TRBV12-4; abundance: NA; j_gene: TRBJ1-2; CDR3aa: CASSLGSFYGYTF; CDR3nt: TGTGCCAGCAGTTTGGGCAGTTTCTATGGCTACACCTTC
d_gene: NA; v_gene: TRBV19; abundance: NA; j_gene: TRBJ2-5; CDR3aa: CASSPGTKYQETQYF; CDR3nt: TGTGCCAGTAGCCCGGGAACAAAGTACCAAGAGACCCAGTACTTC
d_gene: NA; v_gene: TRBV11-2; abundance: NA; j_gene: TRBJ1-4; CDR3aa: CASRRHPNEKLFF; CDR3nt: TGTGCCAGCAGGCGACATCCGAATGAAAAACTGTTTTTT
d_gene: NA; v_gene: TRBV6-5; abundance: NA; j_gene: TRBJ1-5; CDR3aa: CASTVRAGDNQPQHF; CDR3nt: TGTGCCAGCACCGTTAGGGCAGGGGACAATCAGCCCCAGCATTTT
d_gene: TRBD1; v_gene: TRBV7-2; abundance: NA; j_gene: TRBJ1-3; CDR3aa: CASSLGGQASGNTIYF; CDR3nt: TGTGCCAGCAGCTTAGGGGGACAGGCCTCTGGAAACACCATATATTTT
d_gene: NA; v_gene: TRBV7-2; abundance: NA; j_gene: TRBJ1-1; CDR3aa: CASSSHGGGNTEAFF; CDR3nt: TGTGCCAGCAGCTCCCACGGCGGGGGAAACACTGAAGCTTTCTTT
d_gene: TRBD1; v_gene: TRBV9; abundance: NA; j_gene: TRBJ2-1; CDR3aa: CASSAGQGTNNEQFF; CDR3nt: TGTGCCAGCAGCGCGGGACAGGGGACCAACAATGAGCAGTTCTTC
d_gene: TRBD1; v_gene: TRBV5-6; abundance: NA; j_gene: TRBJ2-5; CDR3aa: CASSLVRGQSETQYF; CDR3nt: TGTGCCAGCAGCTTGGTCAGGGGGCAGTCGGAGACCCAGTACTTC
d_gene: TRBD1; v_gene: TRBV30; abundance: NA; j_gene: TRBJ1-6; CDR3aa: CAWGYRGSNSPLHF; CDR3nt: TGTGCCTGGGGATACAGGGGTTCCAATTCACCCCTCCACTTT
d_gene: NA; v_gene: TRBV3-1/TRBV3-2; abundance: few; j_gene: TRBJ1-1; CDR3aa: CASSQDNSLNTEAFF; CDR3nt: TGTGCCAGCAGCCAAGATAATTCTCTGAACACTGAAGCTTTCTTT
d_gene: NA; v_gene: TRBV6-5; abundance: NA; j_gene: TRBJ2-7; CDR3aa: CASKRTEVAEQYF; CDR3nt: TGTGCCAGCAAGAGGACAGAGGTTGCCGAGCAGTACTTC
d_gene: NA; v_gene: TRBV4-3; abundance: NA; j_gene: TRBJ1-2; CDR3aa: CASSRDTGSNYGYTF; CDR3nt: TGCGCCAGCAGCCGAGACACGGGATCAAACTATGGCTACACCTTC
d_gene: NA; v_gene: TRBV7-2; abundance: NA; j_gene: TRBJ1-6; CDR3aa: CASTQGGQMNSPLHF; CDR3nt: TGTGCCAGCACGCAAGGAGGACAGATGAATTCACCCCTCCACTTT
d_gene: NA; v_gene: TRBV24-1; abundance: NA; j_gene: TRBJ1-2; CDR3aa: CATLTGVSLYGYTF; CDR3nt: TGTGCCACCCTAACGGGGGTAAGTCTCTATGGCTACACCTTC
d_gene: NA; v_gene: TRBV30; abundance: NA; j_gene: TRBJ1-1; CDR3aa: CAWSVLVDSGTEAFF; CDR3nt: TGTGCCTGGAGTGTACTCGTGGATTCAGGCACTGAAGCTTTCTTT
d_gene: NA; v_gene: TRBV29-1; abundance: few; j_gene: TRBJ2-7; CDR3aa: CSVRDNSYEQYF; CDR3nt: TGCAGCGTCCGGGACAACTCCTACGAGCAGTACTTC
d_gene: NA; v_gene: TRBV5-1; abundance: NA; j_gene: TRBJ2-3; CDR3aa: CASSRDTTSSDTQYF; CDR3nt: TGCGCCAGCAGCCGGGACACCACCAGCTCAGATACGCAGTATTTT
d_gene: NA; v_gene: TRBV6-5; abundance: NA; j_gene: TRBJ1-6; CDR3aa: CASSSGQTHSPLHF; CDR3nt: TGTGCCAGCAGTAGCGGACAGACCCATTCACCCCTCCACTTT
d_gene: NA; v_gene: TRBV7-8; abundance: few; j_gene: TRBJ2-1; CDR3aa: CASSFGRSPYNEQFF; CDR3nt: TGTGCCAGCAGCTTTGGGAGATCCCCCTACAATGAGCAGTTCTTC
d_gene: TRBD1; v_gene: TRBV7-2; abundance: NA; j_gene: TRBJ1-3; CDR3aa: CASSYRGLGNTIYF; CDR3nt: TGTGCCAGCAGCTACAGGGGGCTTGGAAACACCATATATTTT
d_gene: NA; v_gene: TRBV7-6; abundance: NA; j_gene: TRBJ1-5; CDR3aa: CASSLAPAGERVQPQHF; CDR3nt: TGTGCCAGCAGCTTAGCGCCGGCAGGGGAGAGGGTTCAGCCCCAGCATTTT
d_gene: TRBD2; v_gene: TRBV4-1; abundance: NA; j_gene: TRBJ2-7; CDR3aa: CASSPTAGAYEQYF; CDR3nt: TGCGCCAGCAGCCCGACGGCGGGGGCCTACGAGCAGTACTTC
d_gene: NA; v_gene: TRBV30; abundance: NA; j_gene: TRBJ1-5; CDR3aa: CAWGGGVGQPQHF; CDR3nt: TGTGCCTGGGGTGGGGGGGTCGGACAGCCCCAGCATTTT
d_gene: TRBD1; v_gene: TRBV5-1; abundance: NA; j_gene: TRBJ2-7; CDR3aa: CASSLTGGGRYEQYF; CDR3nt: TGCGCCAGCAGCTTAACAGGGGGCGGGCGCTACGAGCAGTACTTC
d_gene: NA; v_gene: TRBV3-1/TRBV3-2; abundance: NA; j_gene: TRBJ1-3; CDR3aa: CASSQPARKNTIYF; CDR3nt: TGTGCCAGCAGCCAGCCCGCTAGGAAGAACACCATATATTTT
d_gene: TRBD1; v_gene: TRBV30; abundance: once; j_gene: TRBJ2-5; CDR3aa: CAWSVTGDQETQYF; CDR3nt: TGTGCCTGGAGTGTCACAGGGGACCAAGAGACCCAGTACTTC
d_gene: TRBD1; v_gene: TRBV10-3; abundance: few; j_gene: TRBJ1-5; CDR3aa: CAIRGDRGNQPQHF; CDR3nt: TGTGCCATCAGGGGGGACAGGGGAAATCAGCCCCAGCATTTT
d_gene: NA; v_gene: TRBV7-8; abundance: NA; j_gene: TRBJ2-7; CDR3aa: CASGAPNSYEQYF; CDR3nt: TGTGCCAGCGGGGCCCCAAACTCCTACGAGCAGTACTTC
d_gene: NA; v_gene: TRBV29-1; abundance: NA; j_gene: TRBJ1-4; CDR3aa: CSAGTFVGRDEKLFF; CDR3nt: TGCAGCGCTGGGACATTCGTGGGGCGCGATGAAAAACTGTTTTTT
d_gene: TRBD1; v_gene: TRBV5-1; abundance: NA; j_gene: TRBJ2-1; CDR3aa: CASSAGQGIYNEQFF; CDR3nt: TGCGCCAGCAGCGCGGGACAGGGGATATACAATGAGCAGTTCTTC
d_gene: NA; v_gene: TRBV7-9; abundance: once; j_gene: TRBJ1-2; CDR3aa: CASSRASGGSGYTF; CDR3nt: TGTGCCAGCAGTCGTGCCTCGGGGGGCAGTGGCTACACCTTC
d_gene: TRBD1; v_gene: TRBV19; abundance: NA; j_gene: TRBJ2-6; CDR3aa: CASMVNIGGRSGANVLTF; CDR3nt: TGTGCCAGTATGGTAAACATAGGGGGCCGCTCTGGGGCCAACGTCCTGACTTTC
d_gene: NA; v_gene: TRBV4-2; abundance: NA; j_gene: TRBJ1-6; CDR3aa: CASSHRQANSPLHF; CDR3nt: TGTGCCAGCAGCCACCGACAGGCTAATTCACCCCTCCACTTT
d_gene: NA; v_gene: TRBV6-5; abundance: NA; j_gene: TRBJ1-1; CDR3aa: CASKATGATEAFF; CDR3nt: TGTGCCAGCAAAGCTACAGGAGCCACTGAAGCTTTCTTT
d_gene: NA; v_gene: TRBV2; abundance: NA; j_gene: TRBJ2-7; CDR3aa: CASQRSRSYEQYF; CDR3nt: TGTGCCAGCCAGAGGAGTCGCTCCTACGAGCAGTACTTC
d_gene: TRBD1; v_gene: TRBV2; abundance: NA; j_gene: TRBJ1-1; CDR3aa: CASTQGLNTEAFF; CDR3nt: TGTGCCAGCACACAGGGGCTGAACACTGAAGCTTTCTTT
d_gene: NA; v_gene: TRBV7-9; abundance: NA; j_gene: TRBJ2-5; CDR3aa: CASSWGGGETQYF; CDR3nt: TGTGCCAGCAGCTGGGGAGGGGGGGAGACCCAGTACTTC
d_gene: NA; v_gene: TRBV18; abundance: NA; j_gene: TRBJ1-5; CDR3aa: CASSREKNQPQHF; CDR3nt: TGTGCCAGCTCAAGAGAAAAAAATCAGCCCCAGCATTTT
d_gene: TRBD2; v_gene: TRBV5-1; abundance: NA; j_gene: TRBJ2-5; CDR3aa: CASSLVREAQETQYF; CDR3nt: TGCGCCAGCAGCTTGGTGCGGGAGGCCCAAGAGACCCAGTACTTC
d_gene: NA; v_gene: TRBV28; abundance: NA; j_gene: TRBJ1-5; CDR3aa: CASSRNQPQHF; CDR3nt: TGTGCCAGCAGCAGGAATCAGCCCCAGCATTTT
d_gene: NA; v_gene: TRBV10-3; abundance: NA; j_gene: TRBJ1-6; CDR3aa: CAISESGGGVDSPLHF; CDR3nt: TGTGCCATCAGTGAGTCGGGAGGGGGTGTCGATTCACCCCTCCACTTT
d_gene: NA; v_gene: TRBV19; abundance: NA; j_gene: TRBJ1-5; CDR3aa: CASSIRVRQPQHF; CDR3nt: TGTGCCAGTAGTATCAGGGTACGTCAGCCCCAGCATTTT
d_gene: TRBD2; v_gene: TRBV3-1/TRBV3-2; abundance: NA; j_gene: TRBJ2-1; CDR3aa: CASSQEPSGRCNEQFF; CDR3nt: TGTGCCAGCAGCCAAGAGCCTAGCGGGAGGTGCAATGAGCAGTTCTTC
d_gene: TRBD2; v_gene: TRBV7-9; abundance: NA; j_gene: TRBJ2-1; CDR3aa: CASSSVSLAGNNEQFF; CDR3nt: TGTGCCAGCAGCTCGGTGTCACTAGCGGGCAACAATGAGCAGTTCTTC
d_gene: TRBD2; v_gene: TRBV11-2; abundance: NA; j_gene: TRBJ2-1; CDR3aa: CASSLVLLAGYNEQFF; CDR3nt: TGTGCCAGCAGCTTAGTTCTGCTAGCGGGATACAATGAGCAGTTCTTC
d_gene: NA; v_gene: TRBV7-2; abundance: NA; j_gene: TRBJ1-4; CDR3aa: CASSLAGVAEKLFF; CDR3nt: TGTGCCAGCAGCTTAGCCGGGGTCGCGGAAAAACTGTTTTTT
d_gene: TRBD1; v_gene: TRBV29-1; abundance: once; j_gene: TRBJ1-1; CDR3aa: CSARGLNTEAFF; CDR3nt: TGCAGCGCCAGGGGGTTGAACACTGAAGCTTTCTTT